This TCR beta chain comes out of a study of T cells in women clearing cervical HPV infection. Study at large: Women with histologically confirmed HPV16-related CIN3 or worse, 2 with invasive cancer, served as cases. Study outcomes and limitations: Controls had more TRBV6-7 (approximately 0.16%) than cases (about 0.11%).

Per germline, CDR1 SNHLY and CDR2 FYNNEI. This CDR3 comprises 12 residues. To note about this clone: The antigen is unknown. The observed sequence ends 3 residues before the CDR3 terminus, with the missing tail filled in from the germline J gene.

MY09/MY11 PCR detected cervical HPV DNA; dot-blot assigned genotypes. The protocol was immunoSEQ multiplex PCR, while the TCRdb copy is restricted to in-frame clones and leaves out a portion. The sample totals 11,000 to 15,000 clones; its top ten clones hold about a fifth. Sequencing was done on a sample of blood buffy coat. This TCR derives from a woman between 18 and 69 years old with a cervical HPV16 infection that either progressed to CIN3+ or cleared (not recorded which). The rearrangement uses TRBV2 and TRBJ1-4; TRBD1 aligns across 7 bases. The CDR3 spells CASSNRGRKLFF. The part of the CDR3 DNA that was read is TGTGCCAGCAGTAACAGGGGAAGGAAA.